Following are 5 T cell receptor beta chains from one sample sequenced in a study of T cells in Graves' hyperthyroidism and ophthalmopathy. There were TCR beta CDR3 regions amplified from RNA transcripts. During a first-round RT-PCR of the TCR CDR3, the HTBI primer set was used. TCRdb reprocessed the multiplex PCR reads via MiXCR and lists one record per CDR3 protein. Counted here are 490,000 or so distinct CDR3 sequences, 15% to 20% occurring once; the ten biggest clones make up 47%. Sequencing was done on a sample of blood. The receptors here all came from a man aged 40-49 years with Graves' ophthalmopathy.

This clonotype came up many times. V usage is TRBV18 and J usage is TRBJ2-7; 11 bases are shared with TRBD2. The CDR3 totals 16 residues. CDR1 KGHSH and CDR2 LQKENI come from the germline V gene. Trimming cost V 5 bases and J 5 bases; bases outside gene matches: 11. For the CDR3, the DNA is TGTGCCAGCTCATCGGGGTCTAGCGGGAGGCGGGACGAGCAGTACTTC. It translates to CASSSGSSGRRDEQYF.

There are many counts of this clonotype. V is TRBV20-1 and J is TRBJ2-1; 11 positions match TRBD2. The CDR3 contains 15 residues. V shed 3 bases, J shed 5 bases, and the junction held 6 bases outside the gene matches. Germline V gene sequence: CDR1 DFQATT, CDR2 SNEGSKA (reference sequence). The DNA of the CDR3 is TGCAGTGCTAGCCCCTCACTAGCGGGGGACAATGAGCAGTTCTTC. Translating gives CSASPSLAGDNEQFF.

V is TRBV7-2 and J is TRBJ1-5; no clear D. The CDR3 is 13 amino acids. V lost 2 bases and J lost 3, with 5 bases in between. Germline V lookup: CDR1 SGHTA, CDR2 FQGNSA. CDR3 bases: TGTGCCAGCAGCTTATCCCTCAATCAGCCCCAGCATTTT. Its translation: CASSLSLNQPQHF.

In this sample, this clonotype turned up a few times. This rearrangement joins TRBV12-3 or TRBV12-4 to TRBJ1-1; the D gene is possibly TRBD1 (6 bases). The CDR3 runs to 15 residues. The V end lost 5 bases, the J end lost 8 bases, and 21 bases lay between the germline ends. The chain's CDR3 is CASSPRTDRGSEAFF. The CDR3 bases are TGTGCCAGCAGTCCCAGGACAGACCGGGGGTCGGAAGCTTTCTTT.

In its sample, this clonotype was seen many times. This chain joins TRBV6-1 and TRBJ1-1; D gene ambiguous. Per germline, CDR1 MNHNS and CDR2 SASEGT. The CDR3 is 14 residues long. V was trimmed by 4 bases and J by 3 bases, leaving 12 bases between them. The CDR3: CASSGTSRDTEAFF. CDR3 coding DNA: TGTGCCAGCAGTGGGACCTCAAGAGACACTGAAGCTTTCTTT.